Below, 20 T cell receptor beta chains from the same sample are listed, as sequenced in a study of T cell responses to AZD1222 COVID-19 vaccine. Method: immunoSEQ multiplex PCR; TCRdb's copy keeps in-frame clones and lacks some. The sample includes roughly 150,000 clones, over 65% of them seen just once. Sample: peripheral blood, taken on day 0 of AZD1222 vaccination. Receptors originate from an adult in good health.

This rearrangement joins TRBV19 to TRBJ1-1; the D is unclear. The CDR3 has 13 residues. Trimming removed 6 bases at V and 3 bases at J, with 11 bases between. Germline CDR1 is LNHDA and CDR2 is SQIVND (reference sequence). As DNA, the CDR3 is TGTGCCAGTAGCAGCGGACCTTACACTGAAGCTTTCTTT. Its translation is CASSSGPYTEAFF.

The chain links TRBV3-1 (or the pseudogene TRBV3-2) to TRBJ1-3; no clear D gene. V lost 0 bases to trimming and J lost 4 bases, with 19 bases between them. Germline CDR1 and CDR2: LGHDT and YNNKEL (reference sequence). CDR3 length: 18 residues. CDR3 DNA: TGTGCCAGCAGCCAAGATAGGACGGAACTGGGCCAAGGAAACACCATATATTTT. Translation: CASSQDRTELGQGNTIYF.

This clone was seen once. The chain has TRBV6-4 and TRBJ2-5; D could derive from TRBD1 or TRBD2 (5 bases each). The V gene lost 6 bases and the J gene lost 5 bases, with 19 bases spanning the gap. CDR1 is MRHNA and CDR2 is SNTAGT in the germline V gene. The CDR3 is 15 residues long. The CDR3 DNA reads TGTGCCAGCAGCCAGACTTGGGGGAGAGGCGAGACCCAGTACTTC. Amino acid sequence: CASSQTWGRGETQYF.

CDR3 amino acids: CASKPLVGDSNQPQHF. The DNA of the CDR3 is TGTGCCAGCAAACCATTGGTAGGGGATAGCAATCAGCCCCAGCATTTT. This chain connects TRBV28 to TRBJ1-5; a weak D match, TRBD1 (5 bases). CDR3 length equals 16 residues. CDR1 and CDR2 from the germline V gene are MDHEN and SYDVKM. The V and J ends lost 7 bases and 0 bases respectively, with 16 bases between them. Looking up the rest from reference TRBV28 and TRBJ1-5 gives the full variable domain: DVKVTQSSRYLVKRTGEKVFLECVQDMDHENMFWYRQDPGLGLRLIYFSYDVKMKEKGDIPEGYSVSREKKERFSLILESASTNQTSMYLCASKPLVGDSNQPQHFGDGTRLSIL.

This clone was counted a single time. The rearrangement joins TRBV29-1 to TRBJ1-2; 10 bases are shared with TRBD1. Germline trimming cut 5 bases from V and 8 bases from J; bases unmatched to any gene: 14. The CDR3 covers 15 residues. Germline V gene sequence: CDR1 SQVTM, CDR2 ANQGSEA. The CDR3 here is CSVLPPGQGSDGYTF. CDR3 bases: TGCAGCGTTCTCCCTCCGGGACAGGGGTCCGACGGCTACACCTTC. The entire variable domain, with the rest obtained from reference TRBV29-1 and TRBJ1-2, is as follows: SAVISQKPSRDICQRGTSLTIQCQVDSQVTMMFWYRQQPGQSLTLIATANQGSEATYESGFVIDKFPISRPNLTFSTLTVSNMSPEDSSIYLCSVLPPGQGSDGYTFGSGTRLTVV.

This chain links TRBV5-1 with TRBJ1-1, with D perhaps TRBD1 (6 bases). Per germline, CDR1 SGHRS and CDR2 YFSETQ. Trimming removed 0 bases at V and 4 bases at J, with 13 bases between. This CDR3 comprises 15 residues. CDR3 bases: TGCGCCAGCAGCTTGGTCCCAGGGGCTAGCACTGAAGCTTTCTTT. This sequence encodes CASSLVPGASTEAFF. Full variable domain (rest looked up from reference TRBV5-1 and TRBJ1-1): KAGVTQTPRYLIKTRGQQVTLSCSPISGHRSVSWYQQTPGQGLQFLFEYFSETQRNKGNFPGRFSGRQFSNSRSEMNVSTLELGDSALYLCASSLVPGASTEAFFGQGTRLTVV.

This clone was found a few times. This chain joins TRBV4-2 and TRBJ2-5; D call uncertain. The CDR3 totals 14 residues. V was pared by 0 bases and J by 5 bases, with 10 bases between. Germline V gives CDR1 LGHNA, CDR2 YNFKEQ. The CDR3 here is CASSQEPGLETQYF. The CDR3 coding sequence is TGTGCCAGCAGCCAAGAACCCGGGTTGGAGACCCAGTACTTC.

V is TRBV19 and J is TRBJ1-4; 10 bases align to TRBD1. The CDR3 extends over 15 amino acids. Germline V gene lookup returns CDR1 LNHDA and CDR2 SQIVND (reference sequence). V shed 7 bases, J shed 7 bases, and the junction held 9 bases outside the gene matches. CDR3 residues: CASTRRQGASEKLFF. The CDR3 nucleotides are TGTGCCAGTACTCGCCGACAGGGGGCAAGTGAAAAACTGTTTTTT.

J is TRBJ1-5 and V is TRBV21-1; TRBD1 is the table's D call, not checked against the DNA. TRBV21-1 is deemed a pseudogene. This CDR3 has 15 amino acids. CDR3 DNA sequence: TGTGCCAGCAGCCTTAGAGGACAGGACAATCAGCCCCAGCATTTT. Translating it yields CASSLRGQDNQPQHF.

The rearrangement joins TRBV6-1 to TRBJ1-1; tentatively, D is TRBD1 (6 bases). Trimming stripped 1 base from V and 1 base from J, with 10 bases between. The CDR3 runs 15 residues. Per the germline V gene, CDR1 is MNHNS and CDR2 is SASEGT. CDR3 sequence (DNA): TGTGCCAGCAGTGAAGGATGGGGGCAGAACACTGAAGCTTTCTTT. Translated: CASSEGWGQNTEAFF.

On this clone itself: At one end, the junction sequence differs from germline, possibly due to a read error. V usage is TRBV12-3 or TRBV12-4 and J usage is TRBJ2-7, with D perhaps TRBD1 (6 bases). CDR3 length equals 13 residues. CDR3 region: CASSLAGVREQYF. CDR3 coding DNA: TGTGCCAGCAGTCTAGCAGGGGTTCGCGAGCAGTACTTC.

The chain recombines TRBV2 with TRBJ1-6; D ambiguous. Germline V gene lookup returns CDR1 SNHLY and CDR2 FYNNEI. This CDR3 has 12 residues. V lost 5 bases to trimming and J lost 8 bases, with 7 bases between them. CDR3 residues: CASSPVDSPLHF. CDR3 sequence (DNA): TGTGCCAGCAGTCCGGTAGATTCACCCCTCCACTTT.

This clone appeared a few times. V is TRBV6-5 and J is TRBJ2-7; D is unclear. V was clipped by 10 bases and J by 0 bases, with 7 bases between them. Per the germline V gene, CDR1 is MNHEY and CDR2 is SVGAGI. The CDR3 sequence is 11 residues long. The CDR3 protein is CATLSSYEQYF. The CDR3 DNA is TGTGCCACTCTAAGCTCCTACGAGCAGTACTTC.

V gene TRBV5-1 combines with J gene TRBJ1-3; 9 bases line up with TRBD1. V was clipped by 4 bases and J by 0 bases; unmatched bases: 8. The CDR3 has 17 residues. Germline V gene sequence: CDR1 SGHRS, CDR2 YFSETQ. The CDR3: CASSPGQGPSSGNTIYF. CDR3 in DNA: TGCGCCAGCAGCCCGGGACAGGGACCGAGCTCTGGAAACACCATATATTTT.

The chain has TRBV7-9 and TRBJ2-1, with D unclear. Germline CDR1 reads SEHNR; CDR2 reads FQNEAQ (reference sequence). The CDR3 spans 12 residues. V was shortened by 1 base and J by 9 bases, with 7 bases between the two germline ends. CDR3: CASSLVGIEQFF. CDR3 coding DNA: TGTGCCAGCAGCTTAGTCGGAATTGAGCAGTTCTTC.

This rearrangement joins TRBV6-5 to TRBJ1-5; 9 positions match TRBD1. This CDR3 is built from 14 residues. V dropped 6 bases and J dropped 7; count of bases not matched to a gene: 7. Looked up from germline, CDR1 is MNHEY and CDR2 is SVGAGI. The CDR3 reads CASRGQGWRQPQHF. The CDR3 nucleotides are TGTGCCAGCAGAGGACAGGGGTGGCGGCAGCCCCAGCATTTT.

This chain links TRBV7-9 with TRBJ1-1; 7 bases are shared with TRBD1. Germline loops: CDR1 SEHNR, CDR2 FQNEAQ (reference sequence). V lost 4 bases, J lost 3 bases, and 2 bases stayed unmatched. CDR3 size: 13 residues. The CDR3 spells CASSSDRDTEAFF. CDR3 in DNA: TGTGCCAGCAGCTCCGACAGGGACACTGAAGCTTTCTTT. Full variable domain (missing parts from reference TRBV7-9 and TRBJ1-1): DTGVSQNPRHKITKRGQNVTFRCDPISEHNRLYWYRQTLGQGPEFLTYFQNEAQLEKSRLLSDRFSAERPKGSFSTLEIQRTEQGDSAMYLCASSSDRDTEAFFGQGTRLTVV.

The rearrangement uses TRBV4-2 and TRBJ1-5, with 7 bases identical to TRBD1. CDR1 and CDR2 (germline): LGHNA, YNFKEQ. After removal of 6 bases from V and 0 bases from J, the junction contained 5 bases not matched to a gene. This CDR3 spans 15 amino acids. The CDR3 reads CASRPDRSSNQPQHF. The CDR3 DNA is TGTGCCAGCAGACCGGACAGGTCTAGCAATCAGCCCCAGCATTTT.

The rearrangement joins TRBV5-1 to TRBJ1-6, with unresolved D. Germline V gene data show CDR1 as SGHRS and CDR2 as YFSETQ. The V end was cut by 0 bases, the J end by 1 base, with 14 bases between. This CDR3 has 18 amino acids. The CDR3 bases are TGCGCCAGCAGCTTGGATTCCTTTTACTTGTCCTATAATTCACCCCTCCACTTT. Encoded protein: CASSLDSFYLSYNSPLHF.

This chain uses TRBV15 with TRBJ2-7; D call uncertain. Trimming cost V 0 bases and J 3 bases, with 6 bases left between them. Per the germline V gene, CDR1 is LNHNV and CDR2 is YYDKDF (reference sequence). The CDR3 contains 13 residues. The chain's CDR3 is CATSREYGYEQYF. The CDR3 DNA sequence: TGTGCCACCAGCAGAGAATACGGCTACGAGCAGTACTTC.